The rows below give T cell receptor beta chains drawn from one sample of a study of cytomegalovirus exposure and HLA in healthy donors. Profiling relied on immunoSEQ multiplex PCR, and the TCRdb table lists in-frame clones only, not all of them. Of around 150,000 clones listed, 64% were seen once; the top ten hold about 3%. The sequencing sample was made of PBMCs. The receptors here all came from a woman under 40 in good health and CMV-seropositive. CDR3s include the opening cysteine and the closing phenylalanine or tryptophan. D genes are given only for firm matches. A row's size may be missing; if present it is once, few, many or a size class.

TRBV10-3	-	TRBJ2-7	TRBD1	CAISPGTGLTYEQYF	TGTGCCATCAGTCCCGGGACAGGGCTCACCTACGAGCAGTACTTC
TRBV5-6	-	TRBJ1-2	-	CASSLGQPSFGGYTF	TGTGCCAGCAGCTTAGGACAGCCATCTTTTGGTGGCTACACCTTC
TRBV28	-	TRBJ2-3	-	CASRPPGDTQYF	TGTGCCAGCCGGCCCCCGGGAGATACGCAGTATTTT
TRBV28	-	TRBJ1-5	TRBD1	CASSFRGQGHSNQPQHF	TGTGCCAGCAGTTTTAGAGGACAGGGTCATAGCAATCAGCCCCAGCATTTT
TRBV4-1	few	TRBJ1-2	TRBD1	CASSQDRDRGVGLSGYTF	TGCGCCAGCAGCCAAGATCGGGACAGGGGAGTGGGGCTTAGCGGCTACACCTTC
TRBV19	-	TRBJ2-7	TRBD1	CASSARGRYEQYF	TGTGCCAGTAGTGCCAGGGGGCGATACGAGCAGTACTTC
TRBV5-1	-	TRBJ1-2	-	CASNQGYGYTF	TGCGCCAGCAACCAGGGCTATGGCTACACCTTC
TRBV10-3	few	TRBJ1-1	TRBD1	CAISDGTGGYTEAFF	TGTGCCATCAGTGATGGAACAGGGGGGTACACTGAAGCTTTCTTT
TRBV19	few	TRBJ1-6	-	CASSWSARNNSPLHF	TGTGCCAGTAGTTGGAGCGCCCGTAATAATTCACCCCTCCACTTT
TRBV4-1	-	TRBJ2-2	-	CASSQSGWPGELFF	TGCGCCAGCAGCCAGAGCGGATGGCCCGGGGAGCTGTTTTTT
TRBV4-1	few	TRBJ2-3	TRBD1	CASSQGVGDRHTDTQYF	TGCGCCAGCAGCCAAGGGGTAGGGGACAGACACACAGATACGCAGTATTTT
TRBV11-2	-	TRBJ2-5	TRBD2	CASSLGILAGSQETQYF	TGTGCCAGCAGCTTAGGGATACTAGCGGGGAGCCAAGAGACCCAGTACTTC
TRBV11-1	-	TRBJ1-3	TRBD1	CASSPTYGTGLGNTIYF	TGTGCCAGCAGCCCAACGTACGGGACAGGGCTTGGAAACACCATATATTTT
TRBV7-6	-	TRBJ2-6	-	CASSLARSSGANVLTF	TGTGCCAGCAGCTTAGCCCGGAGCTCTGGGGCCAACGTCCTGACTTTC
TRBV7-8	-	TRBJ2-1	TRBD1	CASSLAGTGAGNEQFF	TGTGCCAGCAGCTTAGCAGGGACAGGGGCGGGCAATGAGCAGTTCTTC
TRBV6-5	-	TRBJ1-6	TRBD1	CASSYSGTEVSPLHF	TGTGCCAGCAGTTACTCGGGGACAGAAGTTTCACCCCTCCACTTT
TRBV2	-	TRBJ1-1	-	CASRGGLNTEAFF	TGTGCCAGCAGAGGGGGATTGAACACTGAAGCTTTCTTT
TRBV10-3	-	TRBJ2-2	TRBD1	CAISGGTGGNTGELFF	TGTGCCATCAGTGGCGGGACAGGGGGCAACACCGGGGAGCTGTTTTTT